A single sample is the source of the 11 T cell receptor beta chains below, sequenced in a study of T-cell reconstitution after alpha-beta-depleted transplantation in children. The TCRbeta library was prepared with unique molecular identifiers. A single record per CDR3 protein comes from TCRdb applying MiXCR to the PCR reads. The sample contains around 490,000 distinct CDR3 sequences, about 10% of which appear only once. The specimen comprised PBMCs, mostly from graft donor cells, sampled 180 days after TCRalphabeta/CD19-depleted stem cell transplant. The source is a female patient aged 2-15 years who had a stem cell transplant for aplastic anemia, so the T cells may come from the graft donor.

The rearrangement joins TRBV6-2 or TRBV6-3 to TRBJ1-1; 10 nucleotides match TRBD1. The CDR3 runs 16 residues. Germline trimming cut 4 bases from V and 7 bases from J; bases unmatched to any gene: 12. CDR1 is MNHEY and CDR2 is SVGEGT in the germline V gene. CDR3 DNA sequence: TGTGCCAGCAGTTTCCAACCGGGACAGGGGAGGCGTGAAGCTTTCTTT. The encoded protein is CASSFQPGQGRREAFF.

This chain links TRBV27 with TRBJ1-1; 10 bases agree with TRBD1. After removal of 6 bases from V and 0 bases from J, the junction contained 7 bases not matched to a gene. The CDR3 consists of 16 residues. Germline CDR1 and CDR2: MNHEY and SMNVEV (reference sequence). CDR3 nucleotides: TGTGCCAGCAGGCCGGGACAGGGGACTTTGAACACTGAAGCTTTCTTT. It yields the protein CASRPGQGTLNTEAFF.

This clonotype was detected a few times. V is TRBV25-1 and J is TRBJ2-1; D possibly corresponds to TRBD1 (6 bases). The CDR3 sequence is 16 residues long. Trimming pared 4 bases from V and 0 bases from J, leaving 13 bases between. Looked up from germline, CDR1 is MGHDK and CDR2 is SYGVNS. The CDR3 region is CASSGTGSGSYNEQFF. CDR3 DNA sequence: TGTGCCAGCAGTGGTACAGGGTCGGGCTCCTACAATGAGCAGTTCTTC.

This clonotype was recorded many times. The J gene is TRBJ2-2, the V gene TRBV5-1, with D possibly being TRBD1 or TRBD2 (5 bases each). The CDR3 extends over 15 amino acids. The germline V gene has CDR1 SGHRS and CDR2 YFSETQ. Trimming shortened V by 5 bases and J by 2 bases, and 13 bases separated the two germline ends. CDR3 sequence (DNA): TGCGCCAGCAGGTCCGGGACCTTAAACACCGGGGAGCTGTTTTTT. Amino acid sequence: CASRSGTLNTGELFF.

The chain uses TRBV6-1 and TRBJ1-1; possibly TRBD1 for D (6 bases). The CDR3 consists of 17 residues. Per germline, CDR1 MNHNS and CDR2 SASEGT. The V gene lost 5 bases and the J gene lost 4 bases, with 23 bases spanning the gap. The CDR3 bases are TGTGCCAGCAGTAGCGGGAGATCGAAGGGGGGAGGCACTGAAGCTTTCTTT. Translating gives CASSSGRSKGGGTEAFF.

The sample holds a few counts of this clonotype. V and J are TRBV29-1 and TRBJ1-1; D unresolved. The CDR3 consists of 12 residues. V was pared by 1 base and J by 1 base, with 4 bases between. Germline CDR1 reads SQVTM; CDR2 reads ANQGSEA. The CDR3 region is CSVEAQNTEAFF. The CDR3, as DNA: TGCAGCGTTGAAGCCCAGAACACTGAAGCTTTCTTT.

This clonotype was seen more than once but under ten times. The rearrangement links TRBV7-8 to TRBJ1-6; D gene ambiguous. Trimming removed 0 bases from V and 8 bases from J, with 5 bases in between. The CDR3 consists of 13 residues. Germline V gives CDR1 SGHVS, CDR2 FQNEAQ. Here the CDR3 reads CASSLALYSPLHF. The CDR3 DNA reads TGTGCCAGCAGCTTAGCCTTATATTCACCCCTCCACTTT.

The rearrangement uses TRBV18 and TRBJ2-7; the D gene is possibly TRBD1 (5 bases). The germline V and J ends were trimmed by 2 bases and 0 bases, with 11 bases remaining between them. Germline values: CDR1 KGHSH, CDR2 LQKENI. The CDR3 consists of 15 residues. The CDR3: CASSPRRQTSYEQYF. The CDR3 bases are TGTGCCAGCTCACCAAGGAGACAGACCTCCTACGAGCAGTACTTC. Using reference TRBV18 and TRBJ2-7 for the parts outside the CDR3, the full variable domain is NAGVMQNPRHLVRRRGQEARLRCSPMKGHSHVYWYRQLPEEGLKFMVYLQKENIIDESGMPKERFSAEFPKEGPSILRIQQVVRGDSAAYFCASSPRRQTSYEQYFGPGTRLTVT.

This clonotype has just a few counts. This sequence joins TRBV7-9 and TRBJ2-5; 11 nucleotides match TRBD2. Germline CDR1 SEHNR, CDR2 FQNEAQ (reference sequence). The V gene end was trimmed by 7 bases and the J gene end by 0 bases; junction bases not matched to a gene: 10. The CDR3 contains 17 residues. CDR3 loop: CASIPGLAEGYQETQYF. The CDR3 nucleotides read TGTGCCAGCATACCGGGACTAGCGGAGGGATACCAAGAGACCCAGTACTTC.

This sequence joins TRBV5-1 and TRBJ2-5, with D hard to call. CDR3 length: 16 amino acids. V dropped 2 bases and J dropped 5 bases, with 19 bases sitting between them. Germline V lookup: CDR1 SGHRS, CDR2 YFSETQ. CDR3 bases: TGCGCCAGCAGCTTTGGACCCTTCACGGTAGACGAGACCCAGTACTTC. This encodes CASSFGPFTVDETQYF.

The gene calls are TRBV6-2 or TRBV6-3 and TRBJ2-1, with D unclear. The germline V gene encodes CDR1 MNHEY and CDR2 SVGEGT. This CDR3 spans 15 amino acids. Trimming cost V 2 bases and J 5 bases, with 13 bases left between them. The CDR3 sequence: CASSYEPKRNNEQFF. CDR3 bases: TGTGCCAGCAGTTACGAACCAAAAAGGAACAATGAGCAGTTCTTC.